The entry that follows covers one TCR beta chain sequence. What it recognizes is unknown. The sample originates from a study of response to subunit inactivated influenza vaccine. General study results and limits: It was suggested by the authors that few new T cells are recruited by each seasonal influenza vaccination.

Trimming took 8 bases from V and 0 from J, leaving 11 bases between them. CDR1 LNHNV and CDR2 YYDKDF come from the germline V gene (reference sequence). The CDR3 loop spans 15 amino acids. TCRdb reprocessed the RT-PCR reads via MiXCR and lists one record per CDR3 protein. The sample consists of about 700,000 distinct CDR3 sequences, approximately 13% of them appearing once. This specimen was PBMCs from blood, taken 14 to 15 days before vaccination. The receptor was derived from a man aged 45-65 years who received an inactivated influenza vaccine. The genes are TRBV15 and TRBJ2-6; no definite D call. CDR3 in DNA: TGTGCCACCGGTAGACACGACTCTGGGGCCAACGTCCTGACTTTC. It translates to CATGRHDSGANVLTF.